These T cell receptor beta chains were read from a single sample in a study of T cell changes during pregnancy in multiple sclerosis. TCRdb's copy holds only in-frame clones and misses some; the assay was immunoSEQ multiplex PCR. This sample yields about 50,000 clones, of which roughly 91% are seen a single time; about 0.6% belongs to the top ten. The sample consisted of CD4+ T cells from peripheral blood mononuclear cells, taken after pregnancy. These receptors were taken from a female donor in good health, enrolled as a control in a pregnancy study. CDR3s include the opening cysteine and the closing phenylalanine or tryptophan.

V gene | CDR3 protein
TRBV5-5 | CASSLVEDYSGNTIYF
TRBV7-9 | CASSLATGTSTADTQYF
TRBV5-1 | CASSWGGSGTRDTQYF
TRBV28 | CASSSYGTGGGGYTF
TRBV10-2 | CASSESDFGFIRGNTIYF
TRBV14 | CASSHLLGDTQYF
TRBV11-3 | CASSLEGAGRVTGELFF
TRBV19 | CATLTGGYGYTF
TRBV15 | CATSRVEAGQETQYF
TRBV11-1 | CASRRGLGGQETQYF
TRBV10-3 | CAIRKTSGINEQFF
TRBV5-1 | CASRQGAGGFSYEQYF
TRBV18 | CASSPGDMAYYGYTF
TRBV20-1 | CSALREKLFF
TRBV7-9 | CASSRGVVTDTQYF
TRBV5-4 | CASSLEGLAENTGELFF
TRBV6-1 | CASSPGTGQDEQFF